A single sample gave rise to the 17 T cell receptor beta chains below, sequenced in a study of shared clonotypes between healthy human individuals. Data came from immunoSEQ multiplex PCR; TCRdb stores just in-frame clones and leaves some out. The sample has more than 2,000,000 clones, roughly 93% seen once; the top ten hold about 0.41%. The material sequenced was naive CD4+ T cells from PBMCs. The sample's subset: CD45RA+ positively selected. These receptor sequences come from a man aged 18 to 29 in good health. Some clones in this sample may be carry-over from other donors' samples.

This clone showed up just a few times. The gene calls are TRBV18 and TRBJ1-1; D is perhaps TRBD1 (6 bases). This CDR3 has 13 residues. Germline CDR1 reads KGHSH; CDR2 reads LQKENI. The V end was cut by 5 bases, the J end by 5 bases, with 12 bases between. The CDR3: CASSTGLRTEAFF. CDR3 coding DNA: TGTGCCAGCTCAACAGGGTTGCGGACTGAAGCTTTCTTT.

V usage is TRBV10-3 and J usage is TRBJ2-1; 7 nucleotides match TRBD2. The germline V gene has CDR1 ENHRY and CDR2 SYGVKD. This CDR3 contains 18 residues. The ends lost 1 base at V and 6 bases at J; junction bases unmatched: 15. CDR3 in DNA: TGTGCCATCAGTGAGTGGCGGGGTAAGCGGGGAGTAACCAATGAGCAGTTCTTC. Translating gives CAISEWRGKRGVTNEQFF.

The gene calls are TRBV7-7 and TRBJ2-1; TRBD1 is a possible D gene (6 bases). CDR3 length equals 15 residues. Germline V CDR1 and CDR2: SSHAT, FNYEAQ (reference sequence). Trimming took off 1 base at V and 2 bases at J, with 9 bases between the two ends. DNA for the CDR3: TGTGCCAGCAGCTTAGAACAGGGCCCCTACAATGAGCAGTTCTTC. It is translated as CASSLEQGPYNEQFF. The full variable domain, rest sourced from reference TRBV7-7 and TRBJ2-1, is GAGVSQSPRYKVTKRGQDVTLRCDPISSHATLYWYQQALGQGPEFLTYFNYEAQPDKSGLPSDRFSAERPEGSISTLTIQRTEQRDSAMYRCASSLEQGPYNEQFFGPGTRLTVL.

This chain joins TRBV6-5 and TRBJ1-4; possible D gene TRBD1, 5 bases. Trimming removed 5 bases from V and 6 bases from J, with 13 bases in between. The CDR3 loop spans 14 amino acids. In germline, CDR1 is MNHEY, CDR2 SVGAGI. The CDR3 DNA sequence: TGTGCCAGCAGTAGGGGTCCTTTTGATGAAAAACTGTTTTTT. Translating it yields CASSRGPFDEKLFF.

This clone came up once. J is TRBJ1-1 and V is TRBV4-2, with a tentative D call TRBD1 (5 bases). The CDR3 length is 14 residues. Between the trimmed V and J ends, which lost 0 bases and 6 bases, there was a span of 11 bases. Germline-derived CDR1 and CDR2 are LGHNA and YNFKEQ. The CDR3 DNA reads TGTGCCAGCAGCCAAGAGCAGGGTTTGGCTGAAGCTTTCTTT. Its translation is CASSQEQGLAEAFF.

The CDR3 protein is CASSLSFGRGRVTGELFF. CDR3 coding DNA: TGTGCCAGCAGTTTATCCTTCGGTCGCGGGAGAGTCACCGGGGAGCTGTTTTTT. The chain employs TRBV27 and TRBJ2-2, with TRBD2 identical over 7 bases. J gave up 4 bases and V 0 bases, and 11 bases lay outside the gene matches. The CDR3 consists of 18 residues. Germline CDR1 and CDR2: MNHEY and SMNVEV (reference sequence).

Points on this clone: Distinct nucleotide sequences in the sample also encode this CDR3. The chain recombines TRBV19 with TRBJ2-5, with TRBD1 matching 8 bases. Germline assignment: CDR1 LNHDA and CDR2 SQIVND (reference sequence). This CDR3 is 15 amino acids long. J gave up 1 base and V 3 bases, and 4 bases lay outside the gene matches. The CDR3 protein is CASSIGRGLQETQYF. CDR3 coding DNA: TGTGCCAGTAGTATTGGCAGGGGGCTCCAAGAGACCCAGTACTTC. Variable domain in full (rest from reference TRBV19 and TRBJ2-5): DGGITQSPKYLFRKEGQNVTLSCEQNLNHDAMYWYRQDPGQGLRLIYYSQIVNDFQKGDIAEGYSVSREKKESFPLTVTSAQKNPTAFYLCASSIGRGLQETQYFGPGTRLLVL.

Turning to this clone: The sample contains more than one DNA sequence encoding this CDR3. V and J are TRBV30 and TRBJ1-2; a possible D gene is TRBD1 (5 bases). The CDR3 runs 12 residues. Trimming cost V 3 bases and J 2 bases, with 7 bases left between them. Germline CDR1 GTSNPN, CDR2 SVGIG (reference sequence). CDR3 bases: TGTGCCTGGAGGGGGCAGAACTATGGCTACACCTTC. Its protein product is CAWRGQNYGYTF.

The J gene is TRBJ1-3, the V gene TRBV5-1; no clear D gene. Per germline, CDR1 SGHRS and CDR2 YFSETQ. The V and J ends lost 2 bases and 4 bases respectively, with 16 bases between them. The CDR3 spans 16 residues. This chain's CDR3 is CASSFGSLGSGNTIYF. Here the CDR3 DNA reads TGCGCCAGCAGCTTTGGCAGTCTTGGGTCAGGAAACACCATATATTTT.

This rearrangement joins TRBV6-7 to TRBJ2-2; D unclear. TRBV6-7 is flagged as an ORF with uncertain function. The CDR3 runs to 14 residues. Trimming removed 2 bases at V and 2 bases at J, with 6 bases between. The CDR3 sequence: CASSYRKNTGELFF. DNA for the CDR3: TGTGCCAGCAGTTACAGGAAAAACACCGGGGAGCTGTTTTTT.

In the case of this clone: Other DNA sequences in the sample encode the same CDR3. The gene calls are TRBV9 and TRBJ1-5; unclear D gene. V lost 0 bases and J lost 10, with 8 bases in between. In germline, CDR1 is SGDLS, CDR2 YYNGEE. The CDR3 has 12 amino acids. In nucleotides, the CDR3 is TGTGCCAGCAGCGTAGAGGGAGGTCCCCAGCATTTT. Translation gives CASSVEGGPQHF.

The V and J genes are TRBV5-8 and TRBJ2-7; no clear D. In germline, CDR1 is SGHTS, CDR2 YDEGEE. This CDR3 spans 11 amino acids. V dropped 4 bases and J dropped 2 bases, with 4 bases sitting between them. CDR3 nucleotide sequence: TGTGCCAGCAGCGGAGCCTACGAGCAGTACTTC. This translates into CASSGAYEQYF. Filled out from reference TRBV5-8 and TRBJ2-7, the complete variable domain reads EAGVTQSPTHLIKTRGQQATLRCSPISGHTSVYWYQQALGLGLQFLLWYDEGEERNRGNFPPRFSGRQFPNYSSELNVNALELEDSALYLCASSGAYEQYFGPGTRLTVT.

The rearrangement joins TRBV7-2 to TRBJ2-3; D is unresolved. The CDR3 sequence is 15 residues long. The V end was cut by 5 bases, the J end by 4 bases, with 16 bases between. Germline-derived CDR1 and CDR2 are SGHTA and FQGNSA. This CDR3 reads CASSAKVRNADTQYF. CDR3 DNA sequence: TGTGCCAGCAGCGCAAAAGTCAGAAACGCAGATACGCAGTATTTT. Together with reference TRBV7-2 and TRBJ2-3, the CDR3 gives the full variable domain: GAGVSQSPSNKVTEKGKDVELRCDPISGHTALYWYRQSLGQGLEFLIYFQGNSAPDKSGLPSDRFSAERTGGSVSTLTIQRTQQEDSAVYLCASSAKVRNADTQYFGPGTRLTVL.

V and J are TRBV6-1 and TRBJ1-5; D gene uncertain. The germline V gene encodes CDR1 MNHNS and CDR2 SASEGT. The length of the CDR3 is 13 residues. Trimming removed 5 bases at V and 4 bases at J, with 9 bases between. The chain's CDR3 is CASSRRENQPQHF. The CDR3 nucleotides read TGTGCCAGCAGTCGCCGGGAGAATCAGCCCCAGCATTTT.

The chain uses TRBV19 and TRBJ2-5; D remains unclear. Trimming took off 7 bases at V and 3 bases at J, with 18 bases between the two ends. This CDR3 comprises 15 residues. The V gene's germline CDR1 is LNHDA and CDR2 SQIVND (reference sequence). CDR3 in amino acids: CASTQLFGVEETQYF. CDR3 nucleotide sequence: TGTGCCAGTACCCAACTGTTTGGCGTGGAAGAGACCCAGTACTTC. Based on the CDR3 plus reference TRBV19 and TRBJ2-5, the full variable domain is DGGITQSPKYLFRKEGQNVTLSCEQNLNHDAMYWYRQDPGQGLRLIYYSQIVNDFQKGDIAEGYSVSREKKESFPLTVTSAQKNPTAFYLCASTQLFGVEETQYFGPGTRLLVL.

CDR3 residues: CASSLEIAGAADTQYF. For the CDR3, the DNA is TGCGCCAGCAGCTTGGAAATAGCGGGAGCAGCAGATACGCAGTATTTT. The rearrangement uses TRBV5-1 and TRBJ2-3; 9 nucleotides align to TRBD2. CDR1 is SGHRS and CDR2 is YFSETQ in the germline V gene. V lost 0 bases to trimming and J lost 4 bases; unmatched junction nucleotides: 6. This CDR3 spans 16 amino acids.

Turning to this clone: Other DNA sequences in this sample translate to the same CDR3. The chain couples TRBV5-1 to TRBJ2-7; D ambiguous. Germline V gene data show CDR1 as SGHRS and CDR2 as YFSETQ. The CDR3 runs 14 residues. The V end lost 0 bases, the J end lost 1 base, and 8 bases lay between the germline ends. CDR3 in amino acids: CASSLDPPSYEQYF. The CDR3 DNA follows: TGCGCCAGCAGCTTGGATCCGCCTTCCTACGAGCAGTACTTC.